The source of this T cell receptor (beta chain) is a study of blood T cell repertoires in COVID-19. Whole-study context: There were acute and convalescent COVID-19 samples, and they came from the United States, Italy and Spain. Sources were T cells, B-cell-depleted T cells, or PBMCs; the material itself was cDNA or gDNA.

In the study's own analysis: Amplifying reference gene primers gave estimates of nucleated cell counts. Assay: immunoSEQ multiplex PCR; the TCRdb copy retains only in-frame clones and omits some. V, J and clone size were drawn from that table, and D and trimming were deduced from the DNA. Here the sample spans over 35,000 clones, 70% to 85% being singletons. Deletions cut 3 bases from V and 4 bases from J, with 15 bases between. CDR1 is MDHEN and CDR2 is SYDVKM in the germline V gene. The CDR3 has 15 amino acids. The sequencing input was peripheral blood. This sequence originates from a human donor with acute or convalescent COVID-19. The donor label of this sample is uncertain. The chain carries TRBV28 and TRBJ1-2, with a weak D call TRBD1 (5 bases). As DNA, the CDR3 is TGTGCCAGCAGTTTTCGTGGGGCTAGTTCCTATGGCTACACCTTC. Amino acid sequence: CASSFRGASSYGYTF.